This passage covers 7 T cell receptor beta chains from one sample sequenced in a study of T-cell memory formation after mild COVID-19. TCRdb re-analysed the 5' RACE reads in MiXCR, keeping a single row per CDR3 protein. The sample yields 180,000 or so distinct CDR3 sequences, 11% seen once. Sequenced: PBMCs or a T cell subset sorted from them (not recorded which). The receptors derive from a man younger than 35 who had mild COVID-19 (a few samples of this study predate the infection). Cell type and time point are not known.

The CDR3 loop is CASSLRGEGYTF. As DNA, the CDR3 is TGTGCCAGCAGTTTAAGAGGGGAAGGCTACACCTTC. The chain joins TRBV12-3 or TRBV12-4 to TRBJ1-2; D possibly corresponds to TRBD1 (5 bases). The CDR3 is 12 amino acids. V was cut by 2 bases and J by 8 bases, with 9 bases left in between.

This clonotype was found a few times. The chain carries TRBV12-3 or TRBV12-4 and TRBJ1-2; D uncertain. This CDR3 spans 13 amino acids. With 3 bases removed from V and 5 bases from J, the gap between germline ends came to 10 bases. CDR3 residues: CASSLTVGYGYTF. The CDR3 coding sequence is TGTGCCAGCAGTTTGACGGTGGGGTATGGCTACACCTTC.

The table lists this clonotype with many counts. This chain connects TRBV12-3 or TRBV12-4 to TRBJ1-1, with 7 bases identical to TRBD1. J was trimmed by 5 bases and V by 4 bases; bases with no gene match: 13. This CDR3 has 16 amino acids. The CDR3 reads CASSSGTDIKGTEAFF. The CDR3 DNA reads TGTGCCAGCAGTTCCGGGACAGACATTAAGGGGACTGAAGCTTTCTTT.

The chain carries TRBV9 and TRBJ2-2; D is undetermined. The germline V gene has CDR1 SGDLS and CDR2 YYNGEE. Trimming shortened V by 6 bases and J by 0 bases, and 18 bases separated the two germline ends. The CDR3 length is 17 residues. CDR3 in DNA: TGTGCCAGCACCCACCCCGAGGACGCTCCGAACACCGGGGAGCTGTTTTTT. It translates to CASTHPEDAPNTGELFF.

The chain has TRBV2 and TRBJ1-1; 11 nucleotides align to TRBD1. Germline V gives CDR1 SNHLY, CDR2 FYNNEI. V lost 6 bases, J lost 0 bases, and 6 bases stayed unmatched. This CDR3 contains 16 residues. In DNA form, the CDR3 reads TGTGCCAGCAGGATGGGACAGGGGGGTCTGAACACTGAAGCTTTCTTT. Its protein is CASRMGQGGLNTEAFF.

This clonotype has only a few counts. The chain links TRBV15 to TRBJ2-1; D is possibly TRBD2 (6 bases). CDR1 is LNHNV, CDR2 YYDKDF, per germline (reference sequence). The ends were cut back, 5 bases at V and 2 bases at J, with 16 bases in the middle. The CDR3 loop spans 16 amino acids. The CDR3 DNA reads TGTGCCACCAGCCCCTCGGGGGTAGGGCCCTACAATGAGCAGTTCTTC. It yields the protein CATSPSGVGPYNEQFF. The variable domain in full, completed from reference TRBV15 and TRBJ2-1, reads DAMVIQNPRYQVTQFGKPVTLSCSQTLNHNVMYWYQQKSSQAPKLLFHYYDKDFNNEADTPDNFQSRRPNTSFCFLDIRSPGLGDTAMYLCATSPSGVGPYNEQFFGPGTRLTVL.

The chain employs TRBV3-1 and TRBJ2-3; 8 bases fit TRBD1. The J segment lost 7 bases and the V segment lost 0 bases, leaving 9 bases of the junction unmatched. The germline gives CDR1 LGHDT, CDR2 YNNKEL (reference sequence). This CDR3 region has 16 residues. In DNA, the CDR3 is TGTGCCAGCAGCCAAGATTGGGCAGGGGGCAGTAATACGCAGTATTTT. Residues: CASSQDWAGGSNTQYF.